The 15 T cell receptor beta chains below were found in one sample sequenced in a study of blood T cell repertoires in COVID-19. Sequenced by immunoSEQ multiplex PCR; TCRdb stores in-frame clones only, minus some. The data show fewer than 300,000 clones, roughly 89% seen once. The specimen sequenced was peripheral blood. Receptors originate from a man aged 25-45 years with acute or convalescent COVID-19.

Only a few counts were recorded for this clone. V and J are TRBV6-5 and TRBJ2-7; tentatively, D is TRBD1 (6 bases). CDR3 length: 13 amino acids. V dropped 6 bases and J dropped 3 bases, with 12 bases sitting between them. Germline values: CDR1 MNHEY, CDR2 SVGAGI. For the CDR3, the DNA is TGTGCCAGCAGAAAAACAGGGCACTACGAGCAGTACTTC. It is translated as CASRKTGHYEQYF.

The chain recombines TRBV27 with TRBJ2-3; the D gene is possibly TRBD2 (5 bases). Per the germline V gene, CDR1 is MNHEY and CDR2 is SMNVEV (reference sequence). The CDR3 is 15 residues long. V dropped 4 bases and J dropped 3 bases, with 14 bases sitting between them. For the CDR3, the DNA is TGTGCCAGCAGTTCTCCCCCTAGCCGTACAGATACGCAGTATTTT. Translation gives CASSSPPSRTDTQYF.

The CDR3 DNA sequence: TGTGCCAGCAGTCGGTCCGGGGGAGAGACCCAGTACTTC. Protein sequence: CASSRSGGETQYF. J is TRBJ2-5 and V is TRBV7-3, with D perhaps TRBD2 (6 bases). Trimming left V 6 bases short and J 4 bases short, with 12 bases between. The CDR3 runs 13 residues. Looked up from germline, CDR1 is SGHTA and CDR2 is FQGTGA.

The chain employs TRBV15 and TRBJ2-5; D is possibly TRBD1 (5 bases). Germline CDR1 reads LNHNV; CDR2 reads YYDKDF (reference sequence). This CDR3 comprises 14 residues. The V end was cut by 3 bases, the J end by 5 bases, with 13 bases between. The chain's CDR3 is CATSSAAPGETQYF. Here the CDR3 DNA reads TGTGCCACCAGCAGTGCGGCCCCAGGGGAGACCCAGTACTTC.

This rearrangement joins TRBV5-1 to TRBJ2-6; D call uncertain. This CDR3 is 15 amino acids long. The germline V and J ends were trimmed by 1 base and 0 bases, with 5 bases remaining between them. CDR1 is SGHRS and CDR2 is YFSETQ in the germline V gene. CDR3 region: CASSLSGSGANVLTF. In nucleotides, the CDR3 is TGCGCCAGCAGCTTGTCAGGCTCTGGGGCCAACGTCCTGACTTTC.

The chain couples TRBV29-1 to TRBJ1-2; perhaps TRBD1 as D (6 bases). CDR3 length: 12 residues. Germline CDR1 reads SQVTM; CDR2 reads ANQGSEA. Trimming pared 6 bases from V and 7 bases from J, leaving 15 bases between. DNA for the CDR3: TGCAGCGTCCCACAGGGTGAGAGTGGCTACACCTTC. Amino acid sequence: CSVPQGESGYTF.

V usage is TRBV27 and J usage is TRBJ1-5; 9 nucleotides align to TRBD1. V was pared by 4 bases and J by 6 bases, with 7 bases of the junction left unmatched. This CDR3 has 15 residues. CDR1 and CDR2 (germline): MNHEY, SMNVEV (reference sequence). The CDR3 DNA reads TGTGCCAGCAGTTCAACGGGACAGGGTATTCAGCCCCAGCATTTT. This encodes CASSSTGQGIQPQHF.

This clone appeared a single time. CDR3 protein: CASSLAALSNTGELFF. The CDR3 nucleotides are TGCGCCAGCAGCTTGGCCGCGCTCTCGAACACCGGGGAGCTGTTTTTT. The chain joins TRBV5-1 to TRBJ2-2; D not certain. Trimming removed 0 bases at V and 0 bases at J, with 9 bases between. The CDR3 spans 16 residues. CDR1 and CDR2 (germline): SGHRS, YFSETQ.

This clone was picked up one time. This chain uses TRBV5-1 with TRBJ2-1; 7 positions match TRBD1. The CDR3 sequence is 16 residues long. The germline V gene encodes CDR1 SGHRS and CDR2 YFSETQ. Trimming cost V 4 bases and J 6 bases; bases outside gene matches: 13. The CDR3: CASSPQTGQYGNEQFF. The CDR3 DNA reads as TGCGCCAGCAGCCCCCAAACGGGACAGTATGGCAATGAGCAGTTCTTC.

This sequence joins TRBV27 and TRBJ2-7; TRBD1 matches 8 bases. V was clipped by 5 bases and J by 4 bases; unmatched bases: 7. There are 14 residues in the CDR3. The germline gives CDR1 MNHEY, CDR2 SMNVEV (reference sequence). For the CDR3, the DNA is TGTGCCAGCAGTCGACAGGGGATTCGGTACGAGCAGTACTTC. The encoded protein is CASSRQGIRYEQYF.

The chain carries TRBV12-5 and TRBJ2-1, with TRBD1 matching over 12 bases. V gave up 5 bases and J gave up 6 bases; unmatched junction bases: 8. This CDR3 contains 16 residues. CDR1 is LGHNT, CDR2 FRNRAP, per germline. The CDR3 here is CASGPIGTGGLNEQFF. Written as DNA, the CDR3 is TGTGCTAGTGGTCCCATCGGGACAGGGGGCCTCAATGAGCAGTTCTTC.

CDR3 in amino acids: CASSIQGDYRSLDGYTF. The CDR3 DNA reads TGCGCCAGCAGCATACAAGGGGACTATAGGTCCTTGGATGGCTACACCTTC. V usage is TRBV5-1 and J usage is TRBJ1-2, with TRBD1 as a possible D gene (5 bases). The CDR3 runs 17 residues. The germline CDR1 and CDR2 sequences are SGHRS and YFSETQ. V shed 4 bases and J shed 6 bases, with 25 bases lying between them.

The rearrangement links TRBV30 to TRBJ2-4; perhaps TRBD1 as D (6 bases). Looked up from germline, CDR1 is GTSNPN and CDR2 is SVGIG (reference sequence). The CDR3 has 11 amino acids. The V gene lost 6 bases and the J gene lost 9 bases, with 12 bases spanning the gap. DNA of the CDR3: TGTGCCTGCCAGACAGGTACCATTCAGTACTTC. It codes for CACQTGTIQYF.

Here the CDR3 DNA reads TGTGCCAGCAGCCAGAGAGGATTGTCCTACGAGCAGTACTTC. Protein sequence: CASSQRGLSYEQYF. V and J are TRBV3-1 (or the pseudogene TRBV3-2) and TRBJ2-7; D ambiguous. Germline assignment: CDR1 LGHDT and CDR2 YNNKEL (reference sequence). CDR3 length: 14 amino acids. V was pared by 3 bases and J by 1 base, with 10 bases between.

V usage is TRBV12-3 or TRBV12-4 and J usage is TRBJ2-7; weak D call: TRBD1 (5 bases). Trimming took 6 bases from V and 9 from J, leaving 15 bases between them. The CDR3 loop spans 12 amino acids. The CDR3, as DNA: TGTGCCAGCAGCCCCCCAGGGTTCGGGCAGTACTTC. This translates into CASSPPGFGQYF.